This is a list of T cell receptor beta chains from one sample in a study of T-cell reconstitution after alpha-beta-depleted transplantation in children. Using its own MiXCR run on the PCR reads, TCRdb lists one record per CDR3 protein. The data contain 400,000 to 500,000 distinct CDR3 sequences, 11% of them singletons. Sequences were derived from PBMCs from the stem cell graft donor, sampled from the stem cell graft. Receptors were obtained from a human donor who donated a stem cell graft to a child with acute myeloid leukemia. CDR3s include the opening cysteine and the closing phenylalanine or tryptophan. The D gene is left open where the match is weak. Some rows have no size entry. The others give once, few or many, or a class for an expanded clone.

j_call	v_call	clone_size	d_call	cdr3_aa	cdr3_nt
TRBJ2-3	TRBV6-2/TRBV6-3	many	.	CASRNGLGPDTQYF	TGTGCCAGCAGGAATGGACTGGGTCCAGATACGCAGTATTTT
TRBJ2-7	TRBV29-1	few	.	CSDRQVTGEQYF	TGCAGCGACCGGCAGGTGACGGGCGAGCAGTACTTC
TRBJ1-5	TRBV6-1	.	.	CASSGDGSNQPQHF	TGTGCCAGCAGTGGAGACGGTAGCAATCAGCCCCAGCATTTT
TRBJ2-3	TRBV5-6	few	TRBD1	CASSGTGVADTQYF	TGTGCCAGCAGCGGGACAGGGGTGGCAGATACGCAGTATTTT
TRBJ2-7	TRBV5-1	.	TRBD2	CASSIQLAGGSLEQYF	TGCGCCAGCAGCATCCAACTAGCGGGAGGATCCCTCGAGCAGTACTTC
TRBJ2-3	TRBV20-1	.	.	CSARRATRADTQYF	TGCAGTGCTCGGCGGGCTACCAGGGCAGATACGCAGTATTTT
TRBJ1-4	TRBV3-1	.	.	CASSQKGQLGEKLFF	TGTGCCAGCAGCCAAAAAGGGCAGCTTGGTGAAAAACTGTTTTTT
TRBJ2-5	TRBV12-3/TRBV12-4	few	TRBD1	CASRMGQSQETQYF	TGTGCCAGCAGAATGGGACAGAGTCAAGAGACCCAGTACTTC
TRBJ2-5	TRBV30	.	.	CAWRFRDLGAPYF	TGTGCCTGGAGGTTCCGGGACCTAGGGGCCCCATACTTC
TRBJ2-2	TRBV29-1	.	.	CSVEGSSEWAGELFF	TGCAGCGTTGAGGGCAGCTCTGAGTGGGCCGGGGAGCTGTTTTTT
TRBJ2-7	TRBV9	.	TRBD2	CASSVGPQTSGGYYEQYF	TGTGCCAGCAGCGTAGGGCCCCAAACTAGCGGGGGGTACTACGAGCAGTACTTC
TRBJ2-7	TRBV20-1	few	.	CSARGVMGQYF	TGCAGTGCTAGGGGGGTAATGGGGCAGTACTTC
TRBJ2-3	TRBV5-5	many	.	CASSASGGTDTQYF	TGTGCCAGCAGCGCCAGTGGGGGCACAGATACGCAGTATTTT
TRBJ2-1	TRBV7-8	few	.	CASSLIRTGLINNEQFF	TGTGCCAGCAGCCTTATACGAACTGGACTTATCAACAATGAGCAGTTCTTC
TRBJ2-3	TRBV12-3/TRBV12-4	many	.	CASSITDTQYF	TGTGCCAGCAGTATTACAGATACGCAGTATTTT